Listed here are 26 T cell receptor beta chains from one sample, sequenced in a study of technical replicates of blood from several donors. The repertoire was sequenced with immunoSEQ multiplex PCR; TCRdb's copy has only in-frame clones and lacks some. The sample includes about 97,000 clones, about 95% seen only once; the top ten take 0.25% to 0.35%. What was sequenced was T cells isolated from PBMCs. The receptor set was obtained from a human donor in good health.

The chain joins TRBV18 to TRBJ2-7; possibly TRBD1 for D (6 bases). CDR1 and CDR2 (germline): KGHSH, LQKENI. There are 14 residues in the CDR3. V lost 2 bases, J lost 6 bases, and 14 bases lay in between. This CDR3 reads CASSPVSAGAEQYF. The CDR3 DNA reads as TGTGCCAGCTCACCAGTTTCTGCAGGGGCCGAGCAGTACTTC.

J is TRBJ2-7 and V is TRBV11-2; the D gene is possibly TRBD2 (5 bases). Germline V lookup: CDR1 SGHAT, CDR2 FQNNGV. This CDR3 contains 13 residues. The V and J ends lost 6 bases and 5 bases respectively, with 14 bases between them. This chain's CDR3 is CASRAGLANEQYF. CDR3 nucleotide sequence: TGTGCCAGCAGGGCCGGTCTAGCCAACGAGCAGTACTTC.

The chain uses TRBV11-3 and TRBJ2-2, with D perhaps matching TRBD2 (5 bases). The CDR3 extends over 12 amino acids. Trimming shortened V by 5 bases and J by 6 bases, and 7 bases separated the two germline ends. Germline V gene lookup returns CDR1 SGHNT and CDR2 YENEEA. This chain's CDR3 is CASSRGPGELFF. The CDR3 DNA reads as TGTGCCAGCAGCCGGGGTCCCGGGGAGCTGTTTTTT.

The chain joins TRBV2 to TRBJ1-5; D uncertain. V was clipped by 8 bases and J by 2 bases, with 7 bases between them. The CDR3 consists of 12 residues. The germline V gene has CDR1 SNHLY and CDR2 FYNNEI. This CDR3 reads CASAGGNQPQHF. CDR3 bases: TGTGCCAGCGCGGGAGGCAATCAGCCCCAGCATTTT.

This chain connects TRBV6-5 to TRBJ1-1; 7 positions agree with TRBD1. This CDR3 has 13 amino acids. Germline CDR1 is MNHEY and CDR2 is SVGAGI. V lost 5 bases and J lost 10; bases outside the gene matches: 10. CDR3 nucleotide sequence: TGTGCCAGCAGTCGTCGTACAGGGGAGAGAGCTTTCTTT. Residues: CASSRRTGERAFF.

The chain uses TRBV14 and TRBJ1-1; tentative D call: TRBD1 (6 bases). The CDR3 covers 16 residues. V dropped 5 bases and J dropped 5 bases, with 21 bases sitting between them. CDR1 and CDR2 from the germline V gene are SGHDN and FVKESK. This CDR3 reads CASSSRQARGVTEAFF. The CDR3, as DNA: TGTGCCAGCAGCTCCAGACAGGCCCGGGGGGTGACTGAAGCTTTCTTT.

This clone was counted a single time. The chain uses TRBV7-2 and TRBJ2-3, with 9 positions matching TRBD2. Germline V CDR1 and CDR2: SGHTA, FQGNSA. J was trimmed by 7 bases and V by 0 bases; bases with no gene match: 14. CDR3 length: 18 residues. CDR3 in amino acids: CASSLARAGGPLGYTQYF. CDR3 in DNA: TGTGCCAGCAGCTTAGCGAGGGCGGGAGGGCCTCTGGGCTATACGCAGTATTTT.

The chain carries TRBV5-1 and TRBJ2-3; no firm D call. The germline V gene encodes CDR1 SGHRS and CDR2 YFSETQ. The CDR3 sequence is 14 residues long. V lost 7 bases to trimming and J lost 0 bases, with 12 bases between them. Here the CDR3 DNA reads TGCGCCAGCTCGTTAAGCGATAGCACAGATACGCAGTATTTT. Its translation is CASSLSDSTDTQYF.

The chain employs TRBV7-6 and TRBJ2-7; 11 nucleotides match TRBD2. V shed 4 bases and J 4 bases; nucleotides not matched to a gene: 9. The germline CDR1 and CDR2 sequences are SGHVS and FNYEAQ. This CDR3 spans 16 amino acids. The CDR3 DNA reads as TGTGCCAGCAGCTCCTTCATAGCGGGAGGGCCATACGAGCAGTACTTC. Protein sequence: CASSSFIAGGPYEQYF. The full variable domain, completed using reference TRBV7-6 and TRBJ2-7, is GAGVSQSPRYKVTKRGQDVALRCDPISGHVSLYWYRQALGQGPEFLTYFNYEAQQDKSGLPNDRFSAERPEGSISTLTIQRTEQRDSAMYRCASSSFIAGGPYEQYFGPGTRLTVT.

This clone showed up just once. This chain uses TRBV5-1 with TRBJ2-2, with TRBD1 matching over 10 bases. The germline CDR1 and CDR2 sequences are SGHRS and YFSETQ. Unmatched junction bases numbered 4, after V lost 1 base and J lost 4 bases. The length of the CDR3 is 16 residues. The CDR3: CASSLLGQGFTGELFF. The DNA for the CDR3 is TGCGCCAGCAGCTTGCTGGGACAGGGGTTCACCGGGGAGCTGTTTTTT.

CDR3 sequence reads: CASSQDRVLGTEAFF. In nucleotides, the CDR3 is TGCGCCAGCAGCCAAGACAGGGTATTGGGGACTGAAGCTTTCTTT. V is TRBV4-1 and J is TRBJ1-1; tentatively, D is TRBD1 (5 bases). Germline assignment: CDR1 MGHRA and CDR2 YSYEKL. CDR3 length equals 15 residues. V gave up 0 bases and J gave up 5 bases, with 13 bases separating them.

This clone was counted a single time. The chain employs TRBV7-3 and TRBJ2-5; tentative D call: TRBD1 (7 bases). Germline CDR1 and CDR2: SGHTA and FQGTGA. The CDR3 runs 16 residues. V lost 4 bases and J lost 5, with 20 bases in between. This CDR3 is CASSYRGSGVRETQYF. CDR3 bases: TGTGCCAGCAGCTACAGGGGTAGCGGTGTGAGGGAGACCCAGTACTTC.

The chain carries TRBV15 and TRBJ1-2; no clear D. Germline V CDR1 and CDR2: LNHNV, YYDKDF (reference sequence). V was trimmed by 0 bases and J by 2 bases, leaving 4 bases between them. The CDR3 contains 13 residues. CDR3 coding DNA: TGTGCCACCAGCAGAGACAGAAACTATGGCTACACCTTC. It yields the protein CATSRDRNYGYTF.

The rearrangement joins TRBV2 to TRBJ2-1; 12 bases are shared with TRBD2. Germline V gene lookup returns CDR1 SNHLY and CDR2 FYNNEI. The CDR3 extends over 14 amino acids. V shed 6 bases, J shed 14 bases, and the junction held 11 bases outside the gene matches. CDR3 bases: TGTGCCAGCAGGGCGGGACTAGCGGGCCTCGGGGAGTTCTTC. Protein product: CASRAGLAGLGEFF.

This clone was detected once. The gene calls are TRBV16 and TRBJ1-1; D not certain. Per germline, CDR1 KGHSY and CDR2 FQNENV. Trimming pared 4 bases from V and 7 bases from J, leaving 7 bases between. This CDR3 is built from 11 residues. For the CDR3, the DNA is TGTGCCAGCAGCCCCGACAATGAAGCTTTCTTT. Its translation: CASSPDNEAFF.

This chain links TRBV7-3 with TRBJ2-1, with 11 bases aligning to TRBD2. The CDR3 runs to 16 residues. Germline V gives CDR1 SGHTA, CDR2 FQGTGA. Trimming took 5 bases from V and 5 from J; bases not matched to a gene: 8. The CDR3 spells CASSPLELAGDNEQFF. For the CDR3, the DNA is TGTGCCAGCAGCCCCCTGGAACTAGCGGGAGACAATGAGCAGTTCTTC.

V and J are TRBV10-3 and TRBJ2-6, with 7 bases lining up with TRBD2. Germline V gene lookup returns CDR1 ENHRY and CDR2 SYGVKD. Germline trimming cut 0 bases from V and 2 bases from J; bases unmatched to any gene: 13. This CDR3 comprises 20 residues. CDR3 protein: CAISESEGRDYGPGANVLTF. The CDR3 DNA follows: TGTGCCATCAGTGAGTCGGAGGGGAGGGATTATGGCCCTGGGGCCAACGTCCTGACTTTC.

This chain connects TRBV7-3 to TRBJ2-2, with D perhaps matching TRBD1 (5 bases). Germline lookup yields CDR1 SGHTA and CDR2 FQGTGA. Trimming took 4 bases from V and 8 from J, leaving 14 bases between them. The length of the CDR3 is 14 residues. CDR3 sequence (DNA): TGTGCCAGCAGCTACAGCCAGGGAAAAGGGGAGCTGTTTTTT. Translation: CASSYSQGKGELFF.

The genes are TRBV19 and TRBJ1-1; D is possibly TRBD1 (6 bases). Germline assignment: CDR1 LNHDA and CDR2 SQIVND (reference sequence). V was pared by 0 bases and J by 7 bases, with 12 bases between. The CDR3 is made up of 14 amino acids. CDR3 sequence (DNA): TGTGCCAGTAGTATAGACTACAGGGCAAATGAAGCTTTCTTT. This sequence encodes CASSIDYRANEAFF. The whole variable domain, filled in from reference TRBV19 and TRBJ1-1, reads DGGITQSPKYLFRKEGQNVTLSCEQNLNHDAMYWYRQDPGQGLRLIYYSQIVNDFQKGDIAEGYSVSREKKESFPLTVTSAQKNPTAFYLCASSIDYRANEAFFGQGTRLTVV.

V usage is TRBV9 and J usage is TRBJ2-1, with D perhaps TRBD2 (6 bases). This CDR3 is 16 amino acids long. Germline V lookup: CDR1 SGDLS, CDR2 YYNGEE. V gave up 4 bases and J gave up 0 bases, with 14 bases separating them. The CDR3 spells CASSNAGYSSYNEQFF. The CDR3 DNA follows: TGTGCCAGCAGCAACGCGGGGTATAGCTCCTACAATGAGCAGTTCTTC.

This clone was seen a single time. The chain couples TRBV4-1 to TRBJ2-5; 9 positions agree with TRBD2. Germline CDR1 is MGHRA and CDR2 is YSYEKL. The V segment lost 0 bases and the J segment 6 bases; nucleotides outside the gene matches: 8. This CDR3 is built from 16 residues. In DNA, the CDR3 is TGCGCCAGCAGCCAAGACACGGCGGGAGGGCCGAAGACCCAGTACTTC. Translation: CASSQDTAGGPKTQYF.

The chain combines TRBV28 with TRBJ2-3; no clear D gene. Germline values: CDR1 MDHEN, CDR2 SYDVKM. Trimming took 6 bases from V and 3 from J, leaving 13 bases between them. CDR3 size: 14 residues. This CDR3 reads CASRVRKRTDTQYF. CDR3 nucleotide sequence: TGTGCCAGCAGAGTCAGGAAGAGAACAGATACGCAGTATTTT.

The chain uses TRBV13 and TRBJ2-3; TRBD1 matches at 7 bases. This CDR3 contains 14 residues. The J segment lost 0 bases and the V segment lost 8 bases, leaving 5 bases of the junction unmatched. CDR1 and CDR2 from the germline V gene are PRHDT and FYEKMQ (reference sequence). The CDR3 spells CASVGQSSTDTQYF. The CDR3 DNA is TGTGCCAGCGTGGGACAGTCTAGCACAGATACGCAGTATTTT.

The chain is built from TRBV2 and TRBJ2-3, with 7 bases aligning to TRBD2. V gave up 10 bases and J gave up 0 bases; unmatched junction bases: 4. Germline V gene data show CDR1 as SNHLY and CDR2 as FYNNEI. This CDR3 is built from 13 residues. CDR3 region: CATRRESTDTQYF. In DNA, the CDR3 is TGTGCCACGAGGCGGGAGAGCACAGATACGCAGTATTTT.

This chain joins TRBV21-1 and TRBJ2-7; no check of the table's D call, TRBD1, against the DNA was made. TRBV21-1 is listed as a pseudogene. The CDR3 is made up of 11 amino acids. The CDR3 nucleotides are TGTGCCAGCAGCGTAAGGGGAGAGCAGTACTTC. Amino acids: CASSVRGEQYF.

A few counts support this clone. The chain carries TRBV30 and TRBJ1-1; D is undetermined. Trimming shortened V by 4 bases and J by 3 bases, and 6 bases separated the two germline ends. The CDR3 extends over 11 amino acids. Germline V gene lookup returns CDR1 GTSNPN and CDR2 SVGIG (reference sequence). The chain's CDR3 is CAWNLYTEAFF. The CDR3 nucleotides read TGTGCCTGGAATCTGTACACTGAAGCTTTCTTT.